Each of the 9 T cell receptor beta chains below was sequenced from the same sample in a study of beta chain features in type 1 diabetes. For these TCRs, the target antigens are not known. Study-wide points: Within each of all four CD4+ subsets, Type 1 diabetes patients had TCRB CDR3s that were moderately but significantly shorter.

Of the isolated RNA, all was reverse transcribed, and so the sequenced material was expressed TCRB transcripts. TCRdb's table, derived via immunoSEQ multiplex PCR, lists solely in-frame clones and lacks some. The sample gives 300,000 or so clones, approximately 9.7% of which show up once; approximately 1% is in the top ten. Sequences were obtained from central memory CD4+ T cells from blood. These receptors were taken from a man aged 25-45 years with type 1 diabetes.

The V gene is TRBV10-3, the J gene TRBJ2-5, with D hard to call. Per germline, CDR1 ENHRY and CDR2 SYGVKD. The CDR3 covers 14 residues. With 3 bases removed from V and 7 bases from J, the gap between germline ends came to 15 bases. CDR3 amino acids: CAISDATWSGTQYF. The CDR3 bases are TGTGCCATCAGTGATGCAACTTGGTCCGGGACCCAGTACTTC.

The CDR3 sequence is CATSPNPERSGNTIYF. In nucleotides, the CDR3 is TGTGCCACCAGCCCCAACCCCGAGAGGAGTGGAAACACCATATATTTT. The chain recombines TRBV15 with TRBJ1-3; no reliable D call. The length of the CDR3 is 16 residues. CDR1 LNHNV and CDR2 YYDKDF come from the germline V gene (reference sequence). V dropped 5 bases and J dropped 3 bases, with 17 bases sitting between them.

This clone turned up a few times. CDR3 sequence (DNA): TGTGCCAGCACGCAAGAGGACAGGGGGTATGGCTACACCTTC. It translates to CASTQEDRGYGYTF. The rearrangement uses TRBV2 and TRBJ1-2; TRBD1 agrees at 10 bases. There are 14 residues in the CDR3. Germline V gene lookup returns CDR1 SNHLY and CDR2 FYNNEI. Trimming cost V 7 bases and J 5 bases; bases outside gene matches: 7.

The sample holds a few counts of this clone. The chain employs TRBV5-4 and TRBJ2-3, with no clear D. V was pared by 4 bases and J by 2 bases, with 5 bases between. Germline V gene lookup returns CDR1 SGHNT and CDR2 YYREEE (reference sequence). This CDR3 spans 12 amino acids. The CDR3 spells CASSAATDTQYF. In DNA, the CDR3 is TGTGCCAGCAGCGCCGCCACAGATACGCAGTATTTT.

The gene calls are TRBV29-1 and TRBJ2-7; no firm D call. Germline V CDR1 and CDR2: SQVTM, ANQGSEA. V was shortened by 3 bases and J by 2 bases, with 5 bases between the two germline ends. The CDR3 covers 11 residues. The DNA for the CDR3 is TGCAGCGTTGAGACCCCCTACGAGCAGTACTTC. Its protein is CSVETPYEQYF.

A word on this clone: Other DNA variants within this sample encode the same CDR3. This chain joins TRBV11-3 and TRBJ2-3; the D is unclear. Germline V gene data show CDR1 as SGHNT and CDR2 as YENEEA. The CDR3 has 13 amino acids. V was cut by 2 bases and J by 1 base, with 4 bases left in between. The chain's CDR3 is CASSLSRTDTQYF. CDR3 nucleotides: TGTGCCAGCAGCTTATCCCGCACAGATACGCAGTATTTT.

This chain connects TRBV7-9 to TRBJ1-2, with 8 bases fitting TRBD1. This CDR3 is built from 16 residues. J gave up 0 bases and V 3 bases, and 6 bases lay outside the gene matches. The germline CDR1 and CDR2 sequences are SEHNR and FQNEAQ (reference sequence). The CDR3 loop is CASSFAGTGSNYGYTF. The CDR3, as DNA: TGTGCCAGCAGCTTCGCCGGGACAGGCTCTAACTATGGCTACACCTTC.

The chain has TRBV11-3 and TRBJ2-3, with no clear D. From germline, CDR1 is SGHNT and CDR2 YENEEA. The CDR3 is 13 residues long. The V end lost 1 base, the J end lost 4 bases, and 6 bases lay between the germline ends. The CDR3 sequence is CASSLAHADTQYF. CDR3 bases: TGTGCCAGCAGCTTAGCACATGCAGATACGCAGTATTTT.

The gene calls are TRBV5-6 and TRBJ2-7; possibly TRBD1 for D (6 bases). The CDR3 loop spans 14 amino acids. Germline V CDR1 and CDR2: SGHDT, YYEEEE. Trimming removed 4 bases from V and 0 bases from J, with 11 bases in between. The CDR3 loop reads CASSKTGSSYEQYF. The DNA for the CDR3 is TGTGCCAGCAGCAAGACAGGAAGCTCCTACGAGCAGTACTTC.